A single sample is the source of the 10 T cell receptor beta chains below, sequenced in a study of blood T cell repertoires in COVID-19. TCRdb keeps only in-frame clones here, not all; method: immunoSEQ multiplex PCR. Among fewer than 350,000 clones listed, about nine tenths were seen once. The sequenced sample consisted of PBMCs or T cells enriched from blood (not recorded which). Every receptor here comes from a man in his 60s who had recovered from COVID-19.

This sequence joins TRBV11-3 and TRBJ2-2; the match to TRBD2 covers 10 bases. The CDR3 runs 14 residues. Germline V gene lookup returns CDR1 SGHNT and CDR2 YENEEA. V dropped 5 bases and J dropped 8; count of bases not matched to a gene: 5. The CDR3 is CASSRGLASGELFF. CDR3 coding DNA: TGTGCCAGCAGCCGGGGACTAGCGTCGGGGGAGCTGTTTTTT.

The chain links TRBV3-1 (or the pseudogene TRBV3-2) to TRBJ2-1; 13 bases align to TRBD2. The CDR3 runs 13 residues. V gave up 5 bases and J gave up 13 bases; unmatched junction bases: 5. Per the germline V gene, CDR1 is LGHDT and CDR2 is YNNKEL (reference sequence). CDR3 in DNA: TGTGCCAGCAGCTCACTAGCGGGAGGGGGTCAGTTCTTC. Translation: CASSSLAGGGQFF.

This rearrangement joins TRBV29-1 to TRBJ2-1; TRBD2 agrees at 8 bases. In germline, CDR1 is SQVTM, CDR2 ANQGSEA. Trimming removed 1 base from V and 8 bases from J; junction bases left unmatched: 10. The CDR3 is 15 amino acids. The CDR3 DNA reads as TGCAGCGTTGAAGGGAATAGCGGGATAGGATATGAGCAGTTCTTC. Its protein product is CSVEGNSGIGYEQFF.

This chain uses TRBV2 with TRBJ1-5; no clear D gene. Trimming removed 4 bases from V and 0 bases from J, with 10 bases in between. This CDR3 contains 15 residues. The germline V gene encodes CDR1 SNHLY and CDR2 FYNNEI. The CDR3 region has the DNA TGTGCCAGCAGTGTTATGCTCTATAGCAATCAGCCCCAGCATTTT. Encoded protein: CASSVMLYSNQPQHF.

The chain joins TRBV25-1 to TRBJ2-7; D ambiguous. CDR3 length equals 16 residues. Trimming shortened V by 1 base and J by 0 bases, and 13 bases separated the two germline ends. CDR1 and CDR2 from the germline V gene are MGHDK and SYGVNS. CDR3 protein: CASSELAGRSSYEQYF. The CDR3 coding sequence is TGTGCCAGCAGTGAATTGGCAGGCCGCAGCTCCTACGAGCAGTACTTC.

The J gene is TRBJ2-5, the V gene TRBV27; a weak D match, TRBD1 (5 bases). The V gene lost 4 bases and the J gene lost 2 bases, with 11 bases spanning the gap. Germline CDR1 MNHEY, CDR2 SMNVEV (reference sequence). The CDR3 totals 14 residues. CDR3 in amino acids: CASSSQEVQETQYF. Written as DNA, the CDR3 is TGTGCCAGCAGTTCACAGGAAGTACAAGAGACCCAGTACTTC.

Written as DNA, the CDR3 is TGTGCCAGCAGCCAAGTGTCTCACACTGAAGCTTTCTTT. Its protein is CASSQVSHTEAFF. This chain connects TRBV3-1 (or the pseudogene TRBV3-2) to TRBJ1-1, with D uncertain. Germline CDR1 reads LGHDT; CDR2 reads YNNKEL (reference sequence). This CDR3 has 13 amino acids. Deletions cut 1 base from V and 3 bases from J, with 6 bases between.

The V gene is TRBV19, the J gene TRBJ1-1; 7 bases are shared with TRBD1. The CDR3 has 15 residues. The germline CDR1 and CDR2 sequences are LNHDA and SQIVND (reference sequence). The J segment lost 0 bases and the V segment lost 5 bases, leaving 6 bases of the junction unmatched. CDR3 region: CASSPSGTVNTEAFF. The CDR3 nucleotides are TGTGCCAGTAGTCCTTCCGGGACAGTGAACACTGAAGCTTTCTTT.

This chain uses TRBV28 with TRBJ1-2, with 7 bases that match TRBD1. Germline assignment: CDR1 MDHEN and CDR2 SYDVKM. The V and J ends lost 2 bases and 4 bases, in that order; junction bases with no gene match: 1. CDR3 length equals 13 residues. The CDR3 nucleotides are TGTGCCAGCAGTTTAGACAGGGCCTATGGCTACACCTTC. Residues: CASSLDRAYGYTF.

This clone is a singleton in its sample. The chain joins TRBV7-9 to TRBJ2-1; possible D gene TRBD2, 6 bases. Germline V gives CDR1 SEHNR, CDR2 FQNEAQ (reference sequence). This CDR3 comprises 15 residues. V lost 7 bases to trimming and J lost 5 bases, with 18 bases between them. The CDR3 spells CASNGGVSQDNEQFF. The CDR3 nucleotides read TGTGCCAGCAACGGCGGGGTCAGTCAAGACAATGAGCAGTTCTTC.